Listed below are T cell receptor beta chains from one sample, sequenced in a study of Ad26.COV2.S vaccination and SARS-CoV-2 variants. The table came from immunoSEQ multiplex PCR; TCRdb's copy has only in-frame clones and leaves some out. The table includes 350,000 to 450,000 clones, roughly four fifths detected once. The sequenced sample was peripheral blood, obtained in a trial of Ad26.COV2.S vaccine versus placebo. These TCRs come from a person aged 18-65 years who received the Ad26.COV2.S COVID-19 vaccine or a placebo. Each CDR3 is given with its conserved first and last residue. Fields, in order: CDR3 protein, V gene.

CASSPRGASSGANVLTF | TRBV9
CASSTTWGGSEAFF | TRBV19
CASSPVSLGGGTEAFF | TRBV4-2
CASSFLNGDEQFF | TRBV7-3
CASIRNSGTRLYNEQFF | TRBV11-2
CASSLVAGSGELFF | TRBV5-1
CASRVEARLIGTNYGYTF | TRBV2
CASSLDRTGNTIYF | TRBV7-2
CASSGGTATNSPLHF | TRBV25-1
CATSRGQAGPEKLFF | TRBV15
CASSELGEQFF | TRBV2
CASGFGLAGDADTQYF | TRBV12-5
CASSPIPTSGRANEQFF | TRBV7-9
CASSYTLGGGYTF | TRBV6-5
CASSHEKLFF | TRBV6-5
CASSLARGSYEQYF | TRBV13
CASSIGEGTDTQYF | TRBV19
CATSPGAGNNQPQHF | TRBV15
CASSWGTGGSTEAFF | TRBV5-6
CASSLPNISPYSYTF | TRBV18
CATSDSGAGGSTDTQYF | TRBV24-1
CASSLDVWGEQYF | TRBV27
CSARALAEQFF | TRBV20-1
CASSQGSGTAEHF | TRBV4-1
CASSGYGGGDTQYF | TRBV2
CASSLGAFSTDTQYF | TRBV5-4
CASSSRGSGRVTDTQYF | TRBV7-2
CASTNTGELFF | TRBV19
CASSDSEPGTGVSDTQYF | TRBV7-9
CASSLWTGGESGELFF | TRBV4-1
CASLSGLAGSGQFF | TRBV27
CASTSTSGGAREQFF | TRBV27
CASSAGQRSGNTIYF | TRBV9
CASSLYSNTEAFF | TRBV7-2
CASSLPWTDGSQYF | TRBV5-1
CASSEGLRGTQYF | TRBV6-1
CASSPLQKGDGRRYGYTF | TRBV7-9